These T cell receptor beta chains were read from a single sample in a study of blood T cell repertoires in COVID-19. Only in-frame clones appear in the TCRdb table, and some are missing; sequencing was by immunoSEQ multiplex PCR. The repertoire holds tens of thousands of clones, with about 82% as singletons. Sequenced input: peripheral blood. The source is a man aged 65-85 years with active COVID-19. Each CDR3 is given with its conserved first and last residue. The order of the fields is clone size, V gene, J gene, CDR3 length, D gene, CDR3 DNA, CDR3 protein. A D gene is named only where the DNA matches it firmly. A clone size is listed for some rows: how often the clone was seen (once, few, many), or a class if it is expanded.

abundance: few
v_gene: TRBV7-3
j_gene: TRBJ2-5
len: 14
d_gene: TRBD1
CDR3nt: TGTGCCAGCAGCACCAGGGGGCGGCAAGAGACCCAGTACTTC
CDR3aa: CASSTRGRQETQYF

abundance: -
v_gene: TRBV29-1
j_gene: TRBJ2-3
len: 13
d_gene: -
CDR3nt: TGCAGCGTCCTCAGCGGCTTCACAGATACGCAGTATTTT
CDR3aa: CSVLSGFTDTQYF

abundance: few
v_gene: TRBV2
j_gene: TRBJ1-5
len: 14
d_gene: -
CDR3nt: TGTGCCAGCAGTGATTTAGGGGGCAATCAGCCCCAGCATTTT
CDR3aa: CASSDLGGNQPQHF

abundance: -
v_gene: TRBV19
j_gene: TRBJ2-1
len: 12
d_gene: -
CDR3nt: TGTGCCGCCAGGGGTTCGAACAATGAGCAGTTCTTC
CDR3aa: CAARGSNNEQFF

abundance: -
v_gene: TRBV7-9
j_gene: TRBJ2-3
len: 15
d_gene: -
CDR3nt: TGTGCCAGCAGCTTGGAGGGGATTCGGGCAGATACGCAGTATTTT
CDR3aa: CASSLEGIRADTQYF

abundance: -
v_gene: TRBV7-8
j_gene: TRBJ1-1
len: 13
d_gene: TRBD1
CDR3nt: TGTGCCAGCAGCTTGGACAGGGACACTGAAGCTTTCTTT
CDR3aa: CASSLDRDTEAFF

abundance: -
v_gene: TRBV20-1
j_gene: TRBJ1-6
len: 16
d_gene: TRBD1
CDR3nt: TGCAGTGCTAGTACCATGGGACAGGGGCTGGGTTCACCCCTCCACTTT
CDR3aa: CSASTMGQGLGSPLHF

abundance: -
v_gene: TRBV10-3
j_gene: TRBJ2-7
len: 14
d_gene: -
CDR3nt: TGTGCCATCAGTGGACGTGGGGCGCACCACGAGCAGTACTTC
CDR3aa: CAISGRGAHHEQYF

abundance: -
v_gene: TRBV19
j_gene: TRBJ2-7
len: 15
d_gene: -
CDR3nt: TGTGCCAGTAGCGACCCGGCTGGGGGCTCAGGAGCGCAGTACTTC
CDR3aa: CASSDPAGGSGAQYF

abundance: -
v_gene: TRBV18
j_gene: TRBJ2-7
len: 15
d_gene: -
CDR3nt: TGTGCCAGCTCACTCCCTTCGGGAGCCCACTACGAGCAGTACTTC
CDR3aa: CASSLPSGAHYEQYF

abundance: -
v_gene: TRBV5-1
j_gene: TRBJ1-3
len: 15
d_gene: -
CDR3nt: TGCGCCAGCAGCTTGCAGGCCAGCTCTGGAAACACCATATATTTT
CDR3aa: CASSLQASSGNTIYF

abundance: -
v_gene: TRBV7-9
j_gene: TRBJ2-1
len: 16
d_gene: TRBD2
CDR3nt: TGTGCCAGCAGCTTAGCGCTAGCGGGGGCTTACAATGAGCAGTTCTTC
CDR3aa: CASSLALAGAYNEQFF

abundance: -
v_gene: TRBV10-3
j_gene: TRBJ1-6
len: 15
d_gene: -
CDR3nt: TGTGCCATCAGTCAGTTCGGAGGGGAAAATTCACCCCTCCACTTT
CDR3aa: CAISQFGGENSPLHF

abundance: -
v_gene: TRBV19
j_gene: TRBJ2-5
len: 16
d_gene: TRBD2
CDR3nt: TGTGCCAGTAGTATGATAGCGGGGGGGGCTCAGGAGACCCAGTACTTC
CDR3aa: CASSMIAGGAQETQYF

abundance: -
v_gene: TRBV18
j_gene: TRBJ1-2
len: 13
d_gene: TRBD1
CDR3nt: TGTGCCAGCTCACCCCTGGACAGGGATGGCTACACCTTC
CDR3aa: CASSPLDRDGYTF

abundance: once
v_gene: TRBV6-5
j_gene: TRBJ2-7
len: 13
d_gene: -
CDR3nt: TGTGCCAGCAGGGCGGCGAGCTCCTACGAGCAGTACTTC
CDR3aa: CASRAASSYEQYF

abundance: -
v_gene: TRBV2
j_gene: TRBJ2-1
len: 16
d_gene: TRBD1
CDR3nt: TGTGCCAGCAGGACGACCCCGGGACAGGGGGGGAATGAGCAGTTCTTC
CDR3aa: CASRTTPGQGGNEQFF

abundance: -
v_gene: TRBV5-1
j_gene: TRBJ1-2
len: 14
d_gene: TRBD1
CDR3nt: TGCGCCAGCAGCTTATTGGGCGGGACAGATGGCTACACCTTC
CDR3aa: CASSLLGGTDGYTF

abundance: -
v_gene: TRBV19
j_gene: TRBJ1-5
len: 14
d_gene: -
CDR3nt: TGTGCCAGTACCCCTAGACGGCCGGGGCAGCCCCAGCATTTT
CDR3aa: CASTPRRPGQPQHF

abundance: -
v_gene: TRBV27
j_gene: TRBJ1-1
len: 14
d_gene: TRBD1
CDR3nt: TGTGCCAGCAGCCGGGACAGGTGGAATACTGAAGCTTTCTTT
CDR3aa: CASSRDRWNTEAFF

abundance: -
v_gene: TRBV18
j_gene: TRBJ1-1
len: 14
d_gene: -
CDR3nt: TGTGCCAGCTCACCGGGGACAATGAACACTGAAGCTTTCTTT
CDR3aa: CASSPGTMNTEAFF

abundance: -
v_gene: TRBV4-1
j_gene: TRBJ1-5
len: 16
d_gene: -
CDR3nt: TGCGCCAGCAGCCAAGTTTCGAGGAATAGCAATCAGCCCCAGCATTTT
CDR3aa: CASSQVSRNSNQPQHF

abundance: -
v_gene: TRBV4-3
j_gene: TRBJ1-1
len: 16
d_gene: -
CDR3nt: TGCGCCAGCAGCCAAGAGGTAGGTTCCGGAGGCACTGAAGCTTTCTTT
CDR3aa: CASSQEVGSGGTEAFF

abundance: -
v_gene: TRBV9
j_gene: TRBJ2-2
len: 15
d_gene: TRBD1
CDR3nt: TGTGCCAGCAGCGCGCGGACAGGGATCAAGGGGGAGCTGTTTTTT
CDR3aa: CASSARTGIKGELFF

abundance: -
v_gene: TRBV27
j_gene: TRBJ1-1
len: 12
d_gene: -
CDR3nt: TGTGCCAGCAGTTTTAGGGGCACTGAAGCTTTCTTT
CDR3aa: CASSFRGTEAFF

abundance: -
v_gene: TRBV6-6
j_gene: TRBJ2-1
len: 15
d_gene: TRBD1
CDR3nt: TGTGCCAGCAGTTTTAGGACAGGGGGAGGCAATGAGCAGTTCTTC
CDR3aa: CASSFRTGGGNEQFF

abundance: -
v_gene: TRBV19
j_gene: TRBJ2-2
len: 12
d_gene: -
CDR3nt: TGTGCCAGTAACGCGAGGACCGGGGAGCTGTTTTTT
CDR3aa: CASNARTGELFF

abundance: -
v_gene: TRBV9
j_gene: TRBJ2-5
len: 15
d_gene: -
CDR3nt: TGTGCCAGCAGCGTTATCACTACCTCCCAAGAGACCCAGTACTTC
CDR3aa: CASSVITTSQETQYF

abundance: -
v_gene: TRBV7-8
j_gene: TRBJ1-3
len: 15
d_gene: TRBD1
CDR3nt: TGTGCCAGCAGCGATTACAGGGGGACTGGAAACACCATATATTTT
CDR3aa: CASSDYRGTGNTIYF

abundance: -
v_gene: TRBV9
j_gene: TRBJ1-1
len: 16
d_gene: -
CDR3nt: TGTGCCAGCAGCTCCAGGCTGGGGCTTATGAACACTGAAGCTTTCTTT
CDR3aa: CASSSRLGLMNTEAFF

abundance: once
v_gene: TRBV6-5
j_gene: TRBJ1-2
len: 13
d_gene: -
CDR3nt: TGTGCCGGGGCAGGCACTACTAACTATGGCTACACCTTC
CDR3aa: CAGAGTTNYGYTF

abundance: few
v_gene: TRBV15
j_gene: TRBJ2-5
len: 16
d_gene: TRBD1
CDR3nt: TGTGCCACCTGGGGCCCGGGACAGGGGACGCAAGAGACCCAGTACTTC
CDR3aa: CATWGPGQGTQETQYF

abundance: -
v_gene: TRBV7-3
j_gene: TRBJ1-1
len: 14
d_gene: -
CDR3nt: TGTGCCAGCAGCTCGGACGGGAGTGGCACTGAAGCTTTCTTT
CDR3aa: CASSSDGSGTEAFF

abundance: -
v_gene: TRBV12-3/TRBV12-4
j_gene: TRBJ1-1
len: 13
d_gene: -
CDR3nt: TGTGCCAGCAGTTTAGAGGCGGGGGCTGAAGCTTTCTTT
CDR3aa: CASSLEAGAEAFF

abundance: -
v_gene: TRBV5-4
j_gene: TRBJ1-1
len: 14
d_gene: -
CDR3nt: TGTGCCAGCAGCCGCGGCAGCATGAACACTGAAGCTTTCTTT
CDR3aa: CASSRGSMNTEAFF

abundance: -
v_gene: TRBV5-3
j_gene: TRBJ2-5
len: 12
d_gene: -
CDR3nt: TGTGCCAGAAGTACAGGTTGGGAGACCCAGTACTTC
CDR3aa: CARSTGWETQYF

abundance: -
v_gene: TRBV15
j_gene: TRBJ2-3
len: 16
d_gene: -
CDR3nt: TGTGCCACCAGCAGAGATTTGGGACTGGACACAGATACGCAGTATTTT
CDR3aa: CATSRDLGLDTDTQYF

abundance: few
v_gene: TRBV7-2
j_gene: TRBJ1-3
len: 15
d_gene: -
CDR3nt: TGTGCCAGCAGCCCCAGGGAGGGGCGGGAAAACACCATATATTTT
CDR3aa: CASSPREGRENTIYF

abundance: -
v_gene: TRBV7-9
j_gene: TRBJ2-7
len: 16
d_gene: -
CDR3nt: TGTGCCAGCAGCTTACCCCCCAACGGGAGCTCCTACGAGCAGTACTTC
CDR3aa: CASSLPPNGSSYEQYF

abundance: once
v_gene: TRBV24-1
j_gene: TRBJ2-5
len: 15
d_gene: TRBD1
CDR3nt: TGTGCCACCAGTGATCCAGGACAGGGAGGAGAGACCCAGTACTTC
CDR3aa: CATSDPGQGGETQYF

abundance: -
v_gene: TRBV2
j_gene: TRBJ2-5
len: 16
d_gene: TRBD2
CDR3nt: TGTGCCAGCAGTCCACTAGCGGGGGGTGACGGGGAGACCCAGTACTTC
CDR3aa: CASSPLAGGDGETQYF

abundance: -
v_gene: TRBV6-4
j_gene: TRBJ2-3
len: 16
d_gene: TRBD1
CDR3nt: TGTGCCAGCAGCCCCACCGGACAGGGGGCAGTGGATACGCAGTATTTT
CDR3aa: CASSPTGQGAVDTQYF

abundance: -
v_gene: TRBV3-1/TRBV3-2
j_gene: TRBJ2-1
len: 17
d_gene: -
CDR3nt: TGTGCCAGCAGCCAAGATCCAGGAGGGGGGGCGTACAATGAGCAGTTCTTC
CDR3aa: CASSQDPGGGAYNEQFF

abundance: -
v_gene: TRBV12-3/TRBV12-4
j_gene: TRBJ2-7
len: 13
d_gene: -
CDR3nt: TGTGCCAGCAGGGTCCCCGGGGGCTACGAGCAGTACTTC
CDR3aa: CASRVPGGYEQYF

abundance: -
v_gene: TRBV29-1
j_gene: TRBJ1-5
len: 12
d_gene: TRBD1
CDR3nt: TGCAGCGCAGGACAGGGGGAATCAGCCCAGCATTTT
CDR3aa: CSAGQGESAQHF

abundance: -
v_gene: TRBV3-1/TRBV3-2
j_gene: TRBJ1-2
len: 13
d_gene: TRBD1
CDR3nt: TGTGCCAGCAGCCTACAGGGGTACTATGGCTACACCTTC
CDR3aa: CASSLQGYYGYTF

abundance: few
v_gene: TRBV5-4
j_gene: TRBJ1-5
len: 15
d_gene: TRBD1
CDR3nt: TGTGCCAGCAGCTTGGTCGGACAGGGGGTTCAGCCCCAGCATTTT
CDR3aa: CASSLVGQGVQPQHF

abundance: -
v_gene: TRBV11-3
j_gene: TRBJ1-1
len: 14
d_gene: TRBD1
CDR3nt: TGTGCCAGCAGCGGGGACAGGGAGGGAACTGAAGCTTTCTTT
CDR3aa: CASSGDREGTEAFF

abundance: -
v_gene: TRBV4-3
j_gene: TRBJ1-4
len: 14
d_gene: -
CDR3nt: TGCGCCAGCAGCCAAGACAGGGAAGTTGAAAAACTGTTTTTT
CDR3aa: CASSQDREVEKLFF

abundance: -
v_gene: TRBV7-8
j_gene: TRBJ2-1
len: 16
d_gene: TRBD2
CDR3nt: TGTGCCAGCAGCCCTCGACTAGCGGGGGGTGGGAATGAGCAGTTCTTC
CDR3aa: CASSPRLAGGGNEQFF

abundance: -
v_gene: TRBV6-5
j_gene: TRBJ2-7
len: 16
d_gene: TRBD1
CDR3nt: TGTGCCAGCAGTTACTCCCGGACAGGGGGAACCTACGAGCAGTACTTC
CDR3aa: CASSYSRTGGTYEQYF

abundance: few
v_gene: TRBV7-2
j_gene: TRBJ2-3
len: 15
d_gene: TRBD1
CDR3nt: TGTGCCAGCAGTTACCCCGGGACAGGTTCGGATACGCAGTATTTT
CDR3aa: CASSYPGTGSDTQYF

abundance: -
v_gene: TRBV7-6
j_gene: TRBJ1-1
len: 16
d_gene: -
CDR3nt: TGTGCCAGCACCCTAGTCGGGGGGCGAAGGGGCACTGAAGCTTTCTTT
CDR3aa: CASTLVGGRRGTEAFF

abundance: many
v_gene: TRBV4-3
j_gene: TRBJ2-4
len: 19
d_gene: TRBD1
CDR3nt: TGCGCCAGCAGCCAAGGTGAAGGGACAGGGCTTTTGTCCAAAAACATTCAGTACTTC
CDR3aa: CASSQGEGTGLLSKNIQYF

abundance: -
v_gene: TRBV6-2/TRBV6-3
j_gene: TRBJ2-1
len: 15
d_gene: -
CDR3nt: TGTGCCAGCAGTTACTCCCGGACACCCTACAATGAGCAGTTCTTC
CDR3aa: CASSYSRTPYNEQFF

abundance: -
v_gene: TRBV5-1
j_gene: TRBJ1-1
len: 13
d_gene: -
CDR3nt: TGCGCCAGCAGCGAGACAGGGAACACTGAAGCTTTCTTT
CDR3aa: CASSETGNTEAFF

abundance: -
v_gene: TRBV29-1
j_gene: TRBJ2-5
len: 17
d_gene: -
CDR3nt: TGCAGCGTTGAAGATCTAAGGGGACAACGACCTCAAGAGACCCAGTACTTC
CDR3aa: CSVEDLRGQRPQETQYF

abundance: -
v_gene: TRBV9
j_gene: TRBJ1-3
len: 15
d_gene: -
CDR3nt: TGTGCCAGCAGCGGAACGACGGGGGGGCTCAACACCATATATTTT
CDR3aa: CASSGTTGGLNTIYF

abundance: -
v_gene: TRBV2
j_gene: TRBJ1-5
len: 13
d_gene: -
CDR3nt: TGTGCCAGCAGGCGGACAGATAATCAGCCCCAGCATTTT
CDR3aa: CASRRTDNQPQHF